This TCR beta chain was found in a study of T cell changes during pregnancy in multiple sclerosis. The CDR3 extends over 13 amino acids. CDR1 and CDR2 (germline): SNHLY, FYNNEI. The ends lost 7 bases at V and 4 bases at J; junction bases unmatched: 4. Measured with immunoSEQ multiplex PCR; TCRdb has only the in-frame clones, and not every one. The sample comprises 100,000 to 140,000 clones, 92% of which are singletons, and more than 0.65% rests with the top ten. The material sequenced was peripheral blood, taken in the third trimester of pregnancy. The receptor comes from a female donor in good health, enrolled as a control in a pregnancy study. V is TRBV2 and J is TRBJ2-7; 10 bases line up with TRBD1. Written as DNA, the CDR3 is TGTGCCAGCATCGGGACAGGGGAATACGAGCAGTACTTC. It yields the protein CASIGTGEYEQYF.